This T cell receptor beta chain was sequenced during a study of cytomegalovirus exposure and HLA in healthy donors. In the study overall: Tens of millions of unique TCRs from HLA-typed donors were held in an early data release.

This clone was observed once. Trimming took off 4 bases at V and 5 bases at J, with 15 bases between the two ends. The CDR3 totals 14 residues. Germline CDR1 MNHEY, CDR2 SVGAGI. The PCR was carried out with 60 Vbeta primers and 13 Jbeta primers. Libraries were prepared by immunoSEQ multiplex PCR; TCRdb keeps only in-frame clonotypes and omits some of them. The sample includes around 130,000 clones, 60% to 85% of them seen just once. Sequencing was performed on PBMCs. V and J are TRBV6-5 and TRBJ2-7, with D maybe TRBD1 (6 bases). The clonotype comes from a woman between 35 and 50 years old in good health and CMV-seronegative. CDR3 nucleotides: TGTGCCAGCAGTTGGAACAGGGAGACAAACGAGCAGTACTTC. Amino acids: CASSWNRETNEQYF.